This T cell receptor (beta chain) is from a study of T cells in Graves' hyperthyroidism and ophthalmopathy. Germline-derived CDR1 and CDR2 are SGHRS and YFSETQ. The CDR3 sequence is 14 residues long. The J segment lost 1 base and the V segment lost 9 bases, leaving 10 bases of the junction unmatched. Criteria for exclusion of patients were uncontrolled infection, other autoimmune disease, pregnancy or lactation. Each diagnosis was grounded in clinical symptoms, serum thyroxine and TRAb, thyroid ultrasound, and orbital computed tomography. A sample of blood taken at first hyperthyroidism diagnosis preceded any ophthalmopathy symptoms. Whole-study findings and limits: Blood samples included most of the expanded thyroid clonotypes exceeding 0.001.

The TCR beta CDR3 regions underwent amplification using RNA transcripts as the source. TCR CDR3 regions were first amplified by RT-PCR with HTBI primers. One entry per CDR3 protein, called by TCRdb with MiXCR from the multiplex PCR reads. Here the sample spans about 270,000 distinct CDR3 sequences, approximately 14% being singletons. This clonotype was seen only a few times. Its antigen is currently unknown. Material: blood. This TCR came from a woman aged 50 to 60 with Graves' hyperthyroidism that later progressed to Graves' ophthalmopathy. The chain carries TRBV5-1 and TRBJ2-7; TRBD1 matches at 7 bases. The CDR3 coding sequence is TGCGCCACCGAGAGGGACAGTGGGTCCTACGAGCAGTACTTC. It is translated as CATERDSGSYEQYF.